This note documents a single T cell receptor beta chain sequence. Skipping T cell sorting, the study isolated total RNA directly from whole blood. The CDR3 loop spans 15 amino acids. In germline, CDR1 is LGHNA, CDR2 YNFKEQ. This sample is part of a study of monozygotic twins with inflammatory bowel disease. In preparing each TCR library, 3,000 to 4,000 ng of total RNA was used. Using the 5' RACE reads, TCRdb records one entry per CDR3 protein without DNA. The ten most abundant clones cover about 2.5% of a sample with over 350,000 distinct CDR3 sequences. Sequencing was carried out using blood. The genes are TRBV4-2 and TRBJ1-6; TCRdb's D gene call, TRBD1, goes unchecked for lack of DNA. This TCR came from a human donor with ulcerative colitis or Crohn's disease, or a healthy co-twin of an affected twin (not recorded which). Here the CDR3 reads CASSQEGGGNSPLHF.